The 23 T cell receptor beta chains below were found in one sample sequenced in a study of technical replicates of blood from a few donors. Data came from immunoSEQ multiplex PCR; TCRdb stores just in-frame clones and leaves some out. The table shows about 73,000 clones, with 85% to 95% occurring only once. The sample comprised PBMCs. These receptors originate from a human donor in good health. Some clones in this sample may be carry-over from other donors' samples.

The chain is built from TRBV7-6 and TRBJ2-7, with a tentative D call TRBD1 (6 bases). The germline V gene has CDR1 SGHVS and CDR2 FNYEAQ. V was shortened by 1 base and J by 2 bases, with 12 bases between the two germline ends. The CDR3 spans 15 residues. This chain's CDR3 is CASSLGPGATYEQYF. The CDR3 coding sequence is TGTGCCAGCAGCTTAGGGCCAGGGGCGACCTACGAGCAGTACTTC.

The CDR3: CASSESGGAAYNSPLHF. Here the CDR3 DNA reads TGTGCCAGCAGTGAATCGGGAGGGGCCGCCTATAATTCACCCCTCCACTTT. The chain links TRBV25-1 to TRBJ1-6, with D possibly matching TRBD1 (5 bases). Germline-derived CDR1 and CDR2 are MGHDK and SYGVNS. V was cut by 1 base and J by 2 bases, with 12 bases left in between. The length of the CDR3 is 17 residues.

The V call is TRBV4-2, the J call TRBJ2-1, with TRBD2 identical over 8 bases. Germline V gene data show CDR1 as LGHNA and CDR2 as YNFKEQ. CDR3 length equals 15 residues. J lost 10 bases, V lost 1 base, and 9 bases had no gene match. The CDR3 DNA is TGTGCCAGCAGCCAAGTATTGTTAGCGGGATCGGAGCAGTTCTTC. Residues: CASSQVLLAGSEQFF.

This chain links TRBV6-1 with TRBJ1-2; D uncertain. The CDR3 is 14 residues long. Germline V gene sequence: CDR1 MNHNS, CDR2 SASEGT. V lost 5 bases, J lost 3 bases, and 13 bases lay in between. CDR3 sequence reads: CASSPVADHYGYTF. In DNA form, the CDR3 reads TGTGCCAGCAGTCCCGTGGCAGATCACTATGGCTACACCTTC.

V usage is TRBV7-2 and J usage is TRBJ2-1, with 9 positions matching TRBD2. The V and J ends lost 5 bases and 3 bases, in that order; junction bases with no gene match: 8. The CDR3 runs to 16 residues. Per the germline V gene, CDR1 is SGHTA and CDR2 is FQGNSA. CDR3 sequence: CASSVLIAGDYNEQFF. CDR3 nucleotides: TGTGCCAGCAGCGTATTGATAGCGGGGGACTACAATGAGCAGTTCTTC.

This chain links TRBV7-3 with TRBJ2-3; D is ambiguous. The germline V gene has CDR1 SGHTA and CDR2 FQGTGA. Trimming removed 3 bases at V and 0 bases at J, with 4 bases between. This CDR3 contains 13 residues. The CDR3 DNA reads as TGTGCCAGCAGCTTGTATAGCACAGATACGCAGTATTTT. Protein product: CASSLYSTDTQYF.

The genes are TRBV2 and TRBJ2-1; 8 bases align to TRBD2. The germline gives CDR1 SNHLY, CDR2 FYNNEI. There are 16 residues in the CDR3. The ends lost 6 bases at V and 5 bases at J; junction bases unmatched: 12. For the CDR3, the DNA is TGTGCCAGCAGCAAACCCTCTTTGCGGGAGGACAATGAGCAGTTCTTC. Translation gives CASSKPSLREDNEQFF.

The rearrangement links TRBV27 to TRBJ2-7, with 9 bases aligning to TRBD1. Trimming cost V 1 base and J 4 bases; bases outside gene matches: 5. Germline-derived CDR1 and CDR2 are MNHEY and SMNVEV (reference sequence). CDR3 length: 15 residues. The CDR3 reads CASSLLGTGLYEQYF. The DNA for the CDR3 is TGTGCCAGCAGTTTATTGGGGACAGGGCTATACGAGCAGTACTTC.

CDR3 sequence (DNA): TGCGCCAGCAGTCCGGAGGGACGTTCCGGGGAGCTGTTTTTT. Protein product: CASSPEGRSGELFF. The rearrangement links TRBV5-1 to TRBJ2-2; maybe TRBD2 (6 bases). Trimming removed 5 bases at V and 6 bases at J, with 14 bases between. This CDR3 is 14 amino acids long. CDR1 is SGHRS, CDR2 YFSETQ, per germline.

The chain couples TRBV5-1 to TRBJ2-3; 13 nucleotides line up with TRBD2. V lost 6 bases to trimming and J lost 9 bases; unmatched junction nucleotides: 10. The CDR3 contains 15 residues. CDR1 is SGHRS, CDR2 YFSETQ, per germline. CDR3 sequence: CASTTTSGGYSTQYF. The CDR3 DNA reads as TGCGCCAGCACCACGACTAGCGGGGGGTATTCCACGCAGTATTTT. Full variable domain (outside the CDR3, taken from reference TRBV5-1 and TRBJ2-3): KAGVTQTPRYLIKTRGQQVTLSCSPISGHRSVSWYQQTPGQGLQFLFEYFSETQRNKGNFPGRFSGRQFSNSRSEMNVSTLELGDSALYLCASTTTSGGYSTQYFGPGTRLTVL.

V is TRBV5-6 and J is TRBJ1-4; 10 nucleotides align to TRBD1. The V gene's germline CDR1 is SGHDT and CDR2 YYEEEE. The CDR3 has 14 residues. Trimming cost V 4 bases and J 8 bases; bases outside gene matches: 5. In nucleotides, the CDR3 is TGTGCCAGCAGCGTTGGACAGGGGGTGGAAAAACTGTTTTTT. Residues: CASSVGQGVEKLFF.

The gene calls are TRBV7-9 and TRBJ1-2; possible D gene TRBD1, 5 bases. The CDR3 extends over 15 amino acids. CDR1 and CDR2 (germline): SEHNR, FQNEAQ (reference sequence). V was cut by 1 base and J by 4 bases, with 13 bases left in between. CDR3 sequence: CASSLEEGRGYGYTF. CDR3 sequence (DNA): TGTGCCAGCAGCTTAGAGGAGGGACGCGGCTATGGCTACACCTTC.

The chain recombines TRBV2 with TRBJ1-4, with unresolved D. Deletions cut 3 bases from V and 6 bases from J, with 11 bases between. CDR1 and CDR2 from the germline V gene are SNHLY and FYNNEI. This CDR3 is built from 14 residues. CDR3 amino acids: CASSEGLWYEKLFF. The CDR3 DNA reads TGTGCCAGCAGTGAGGGCCTATGGTATGAAAAACTGTTTTTT.

The gene calls are TRBV13 and TRBJ2-2; maybe TRBD1 (7 bases). V was shortened by 5 bases and J by 5 bases, with 15 bases between the two germline ends. Per germline, CDR1 PRHDT and CDR2 FYEKMQ (reference sequence). This CDR3 is built from 15 residues. The CDR3, as DNA: TGTGCCAGCAGCCACGAGGGGGCGGGGACCGGGGAGCTGTTTTTT. Translated: CASSHEGAGTGELFF.

The genes are TRBV4-3 and TRBJ2-1; D gene uncertain. Germline V gene lookup returns CDR1 LGHNA and CDR2 YSLEER. The CDR3 length is 15 residues. V gave up 0 bases and J gave up 7 bases, with 13 bases separating them. Written as DNA, the CDR3 is TGCGCCAGCAGCCAAGATGACCGGGTTGGGAATGAGCAGTTCTTC. This encodes CASSQDDRVGNEQFF.

The gene calls are TRBV5-6 and TRBJ1-5, with 10 bases aligning to TRBD1. The germline CDR1 and CDR2 sequences are SGHDT and YYEEEE. There are 14 residues in the CDR3. After removal of 4 bases from V and 7 bases from J, the junction contained 5 bases not matched to a gene. The CDR3 spells CASSGDRGGQPQHF. The DNA for the CDR3 is TGTGCCAGCAGCGGGGACAGGGGAGGCCAGCCCCAGCATTTT. The full variable domain, its missing parts supplied by reference TRBV5-6 and TRBJ1-5, is DAGVTQSPTHLIKTRGQQVTLRCSPKSGHDTVSWYQQALGQGPQFIFQYYEEEERQRGNFPDRFSGHQFPNYSSELNVNALLLGDSALYLCASSGDRGGQPQHFGDGTRLSIL.

V is TRBV6-6 and J is TRBJ2-2; perhaps TRBD1 as D (6 bases). CDR3 length equals 14 residues. The V and J ends lost 8 bases and 6 bases respectively, with 16 bases between them. Germline V gives CDR1 MNHNY, CDR2 SVGAGI (reference sequence). The CDR3 coding sequence is TGTGCCAGCCAGGGACACGAGGTCCCCGGGGAGCTGTTTTTT. Translation gives CASQGHEVPGELFF.

The V and J genes are TRBV25-1 and TRBJ2-2, with 10 bases lining up with TRBD1. The length of the CDR3 is 16 residues. The V gene's germline CDR1 is MGHDK and CDR2 SYGVNS. Trimming at V came to 9 bases and at J to 7 bases, leaving 14 bases not matched to a gene. The CDR3 region is CASSPWGQGSGGELFF. In DNA, the CDR3 is TGTGCCAGTTCGCCTTGGGGACAGGGGTCAGGCGGGGAGCTGTTTTTT.

A remark on this clone: The same CDR3 can be traced to other DNA sequences in this sample. The chain links TRBV7-2 to TRBJ2-5; D gene uncertain. The CDR3 sequence is 14 residues long. Trimming took off 4 bases at V and 2 bases at J, with 11 bases between the two ends. From germline, CDR1 is SGHTA and CDR2 FQGNSA. The CDR3 here is CASSSRQPQETQYF. In nucleotides, the CDR3 is TGTGCCAGCAGCTCCCGACAACCACAAGAGACCCAGTACTTC.

This sequence joins TRBV5-4 and TRBJ2-7; 14 bases line up with TRBD2. V was clipped by 4 bases and J by 2 bases; unmatched bases: 5. The CDR3 is 16 amino acids. Germline values: CDR1 SGHNT, CDR2 YYREEE (reference sequence). For the CDR3, the DNA is TGTGCCAGCAGCCCCGGGACTAGCGGGAGCCCCTACGAGCAGTACTTC. Protein: CASSPGTSGSPYEQYF.

The chain carries TRBV5-1 and TRBJ2-1, with TRBD2 matching over 9 bases. The junction had 6 bases not matched to a gene; V was cut back by 4 bases and J by 13 bases. The CDR3 loop spans 12 amino acids. CDR1 and CDR2 from the germline V gene are SGHRS and YFSETQ. The CDR3 DNA reads TGCGCCAGCAGCCCCAGCGGGGGGCGTCAGTTCTTC. Translated, it gives CASSPSGGRQFF.

The CDR3 region has the DNA TGTGCCAGCAGAGAACGCGGGGACAGAAAACTGTTTTTT. Translation gives CASRERGDRKLFF. The chain employs TRBV5-8 and TRBJ1-4; 7 bases are a match to TRBD1. Looked up from germline, CDR1 is SGHTS and CDR2 is YDEGEE. The CDR3 length is 13 residues. Trimming removed 5 bases from V and 10 bases from J; junction bases left unmatched: 8.

The chain has TRBV29-1 and TRBJ1-2; D unresolved. Deletions cut 1 base from V and 4 bases from J, with 10 bases between. The CDR3 has 13 amino acids. Per the germline V gene, CDR1 is SQVTM and CDR2 is ANQGSEA. CDR3 DNA sequence: TGCAGCGTTGAAGCGGAGGTGTCCTATGGCTACACCTTC. Amino acid sequence: CSVEAEVSYGYTF.